This is a list of T cell receptor beta chains from one sample in a study of T cell responses to AZD1222 COVID-19 vaccine. The repertoire was sequenced with immunoSEQ multiplex PCR; TCRdb's copy has only in-frame clones and lacks some. The table has about 150,000 clones, 90% to 95% seen once; the top ten hold about 4%. Sequenced here: peripheral blood, sampled 28 days after the second AZD1222 dose. The receptor source for this set is an adult who received the AZD1222 COVID-19 vaccine. The CDR3 runs from the conserved cysteine through the conserved F or W.

cdr3_aa: CAWSPPGNIQYF; v_call: TRBV30; j_call: TRBJ2-4
cdr3_aa: CASSVTSGGPVEQYF; v_call: TRBV7-2; j_call: TRBJ2-7
cdr3_aa: CASSLEGVSYEQYF; v_call: TRBV5-1; j_call: TRBJ2-7
cdr3_aa: CAISVGGSNQPQHF; v_call: TRBV10-3; j_call: TRBJ1-5
cdr3_aa: CASSFGLAAYNEQFF; v_call: TRBV7-3; j_call: TRBJ2-1
cdr3_aa: CASSITTGVGYGYTF; v_call: TRBV7-2; j_call: TRBJ1-2
cdr3_aa: CASSSNSGSGNEQFF; v_call: TRBV5-1; j_call: TRBJ2-1
cdr3_aa: CASSMGPPKHF; v_call: TRBV19; j_call: TRBJ1-5
cdr3_aa: CASRWPPGQEISYEQYF; v_call: TRBV19; j_call: TRBJ2-7
cdr3_aa: CSVEDLRGRVQETQYF; v_call: TRBV29-1; j_call: TRBJ2-5
cdr3_aa: CASSPRDRSGGEQYF; v_call: TRBV18; j_call: TRBJ2-7